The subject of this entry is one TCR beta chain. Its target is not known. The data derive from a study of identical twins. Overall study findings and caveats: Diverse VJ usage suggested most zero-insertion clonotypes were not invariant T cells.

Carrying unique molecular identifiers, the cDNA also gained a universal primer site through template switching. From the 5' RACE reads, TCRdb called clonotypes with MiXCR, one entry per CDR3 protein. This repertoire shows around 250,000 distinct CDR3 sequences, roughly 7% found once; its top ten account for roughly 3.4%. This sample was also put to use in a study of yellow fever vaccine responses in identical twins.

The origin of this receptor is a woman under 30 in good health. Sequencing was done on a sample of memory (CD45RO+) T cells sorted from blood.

This CDR3 is CASSEALVYNYGYTF. Written as DNA, the CDR3 is TGTGCCAGCAGTGAAGCGCTTGTGTACAACTATGGCTACACCTTC. The genes are TRBV6-1 and TRBJ1-2, with D unclear. This CDR3 region has 15 residues. V lost 0 bases to trimming and J lost 2 bases, with 10 bases between them. In germline, CDR1 is MNHNS, CDR2 SASEGT.